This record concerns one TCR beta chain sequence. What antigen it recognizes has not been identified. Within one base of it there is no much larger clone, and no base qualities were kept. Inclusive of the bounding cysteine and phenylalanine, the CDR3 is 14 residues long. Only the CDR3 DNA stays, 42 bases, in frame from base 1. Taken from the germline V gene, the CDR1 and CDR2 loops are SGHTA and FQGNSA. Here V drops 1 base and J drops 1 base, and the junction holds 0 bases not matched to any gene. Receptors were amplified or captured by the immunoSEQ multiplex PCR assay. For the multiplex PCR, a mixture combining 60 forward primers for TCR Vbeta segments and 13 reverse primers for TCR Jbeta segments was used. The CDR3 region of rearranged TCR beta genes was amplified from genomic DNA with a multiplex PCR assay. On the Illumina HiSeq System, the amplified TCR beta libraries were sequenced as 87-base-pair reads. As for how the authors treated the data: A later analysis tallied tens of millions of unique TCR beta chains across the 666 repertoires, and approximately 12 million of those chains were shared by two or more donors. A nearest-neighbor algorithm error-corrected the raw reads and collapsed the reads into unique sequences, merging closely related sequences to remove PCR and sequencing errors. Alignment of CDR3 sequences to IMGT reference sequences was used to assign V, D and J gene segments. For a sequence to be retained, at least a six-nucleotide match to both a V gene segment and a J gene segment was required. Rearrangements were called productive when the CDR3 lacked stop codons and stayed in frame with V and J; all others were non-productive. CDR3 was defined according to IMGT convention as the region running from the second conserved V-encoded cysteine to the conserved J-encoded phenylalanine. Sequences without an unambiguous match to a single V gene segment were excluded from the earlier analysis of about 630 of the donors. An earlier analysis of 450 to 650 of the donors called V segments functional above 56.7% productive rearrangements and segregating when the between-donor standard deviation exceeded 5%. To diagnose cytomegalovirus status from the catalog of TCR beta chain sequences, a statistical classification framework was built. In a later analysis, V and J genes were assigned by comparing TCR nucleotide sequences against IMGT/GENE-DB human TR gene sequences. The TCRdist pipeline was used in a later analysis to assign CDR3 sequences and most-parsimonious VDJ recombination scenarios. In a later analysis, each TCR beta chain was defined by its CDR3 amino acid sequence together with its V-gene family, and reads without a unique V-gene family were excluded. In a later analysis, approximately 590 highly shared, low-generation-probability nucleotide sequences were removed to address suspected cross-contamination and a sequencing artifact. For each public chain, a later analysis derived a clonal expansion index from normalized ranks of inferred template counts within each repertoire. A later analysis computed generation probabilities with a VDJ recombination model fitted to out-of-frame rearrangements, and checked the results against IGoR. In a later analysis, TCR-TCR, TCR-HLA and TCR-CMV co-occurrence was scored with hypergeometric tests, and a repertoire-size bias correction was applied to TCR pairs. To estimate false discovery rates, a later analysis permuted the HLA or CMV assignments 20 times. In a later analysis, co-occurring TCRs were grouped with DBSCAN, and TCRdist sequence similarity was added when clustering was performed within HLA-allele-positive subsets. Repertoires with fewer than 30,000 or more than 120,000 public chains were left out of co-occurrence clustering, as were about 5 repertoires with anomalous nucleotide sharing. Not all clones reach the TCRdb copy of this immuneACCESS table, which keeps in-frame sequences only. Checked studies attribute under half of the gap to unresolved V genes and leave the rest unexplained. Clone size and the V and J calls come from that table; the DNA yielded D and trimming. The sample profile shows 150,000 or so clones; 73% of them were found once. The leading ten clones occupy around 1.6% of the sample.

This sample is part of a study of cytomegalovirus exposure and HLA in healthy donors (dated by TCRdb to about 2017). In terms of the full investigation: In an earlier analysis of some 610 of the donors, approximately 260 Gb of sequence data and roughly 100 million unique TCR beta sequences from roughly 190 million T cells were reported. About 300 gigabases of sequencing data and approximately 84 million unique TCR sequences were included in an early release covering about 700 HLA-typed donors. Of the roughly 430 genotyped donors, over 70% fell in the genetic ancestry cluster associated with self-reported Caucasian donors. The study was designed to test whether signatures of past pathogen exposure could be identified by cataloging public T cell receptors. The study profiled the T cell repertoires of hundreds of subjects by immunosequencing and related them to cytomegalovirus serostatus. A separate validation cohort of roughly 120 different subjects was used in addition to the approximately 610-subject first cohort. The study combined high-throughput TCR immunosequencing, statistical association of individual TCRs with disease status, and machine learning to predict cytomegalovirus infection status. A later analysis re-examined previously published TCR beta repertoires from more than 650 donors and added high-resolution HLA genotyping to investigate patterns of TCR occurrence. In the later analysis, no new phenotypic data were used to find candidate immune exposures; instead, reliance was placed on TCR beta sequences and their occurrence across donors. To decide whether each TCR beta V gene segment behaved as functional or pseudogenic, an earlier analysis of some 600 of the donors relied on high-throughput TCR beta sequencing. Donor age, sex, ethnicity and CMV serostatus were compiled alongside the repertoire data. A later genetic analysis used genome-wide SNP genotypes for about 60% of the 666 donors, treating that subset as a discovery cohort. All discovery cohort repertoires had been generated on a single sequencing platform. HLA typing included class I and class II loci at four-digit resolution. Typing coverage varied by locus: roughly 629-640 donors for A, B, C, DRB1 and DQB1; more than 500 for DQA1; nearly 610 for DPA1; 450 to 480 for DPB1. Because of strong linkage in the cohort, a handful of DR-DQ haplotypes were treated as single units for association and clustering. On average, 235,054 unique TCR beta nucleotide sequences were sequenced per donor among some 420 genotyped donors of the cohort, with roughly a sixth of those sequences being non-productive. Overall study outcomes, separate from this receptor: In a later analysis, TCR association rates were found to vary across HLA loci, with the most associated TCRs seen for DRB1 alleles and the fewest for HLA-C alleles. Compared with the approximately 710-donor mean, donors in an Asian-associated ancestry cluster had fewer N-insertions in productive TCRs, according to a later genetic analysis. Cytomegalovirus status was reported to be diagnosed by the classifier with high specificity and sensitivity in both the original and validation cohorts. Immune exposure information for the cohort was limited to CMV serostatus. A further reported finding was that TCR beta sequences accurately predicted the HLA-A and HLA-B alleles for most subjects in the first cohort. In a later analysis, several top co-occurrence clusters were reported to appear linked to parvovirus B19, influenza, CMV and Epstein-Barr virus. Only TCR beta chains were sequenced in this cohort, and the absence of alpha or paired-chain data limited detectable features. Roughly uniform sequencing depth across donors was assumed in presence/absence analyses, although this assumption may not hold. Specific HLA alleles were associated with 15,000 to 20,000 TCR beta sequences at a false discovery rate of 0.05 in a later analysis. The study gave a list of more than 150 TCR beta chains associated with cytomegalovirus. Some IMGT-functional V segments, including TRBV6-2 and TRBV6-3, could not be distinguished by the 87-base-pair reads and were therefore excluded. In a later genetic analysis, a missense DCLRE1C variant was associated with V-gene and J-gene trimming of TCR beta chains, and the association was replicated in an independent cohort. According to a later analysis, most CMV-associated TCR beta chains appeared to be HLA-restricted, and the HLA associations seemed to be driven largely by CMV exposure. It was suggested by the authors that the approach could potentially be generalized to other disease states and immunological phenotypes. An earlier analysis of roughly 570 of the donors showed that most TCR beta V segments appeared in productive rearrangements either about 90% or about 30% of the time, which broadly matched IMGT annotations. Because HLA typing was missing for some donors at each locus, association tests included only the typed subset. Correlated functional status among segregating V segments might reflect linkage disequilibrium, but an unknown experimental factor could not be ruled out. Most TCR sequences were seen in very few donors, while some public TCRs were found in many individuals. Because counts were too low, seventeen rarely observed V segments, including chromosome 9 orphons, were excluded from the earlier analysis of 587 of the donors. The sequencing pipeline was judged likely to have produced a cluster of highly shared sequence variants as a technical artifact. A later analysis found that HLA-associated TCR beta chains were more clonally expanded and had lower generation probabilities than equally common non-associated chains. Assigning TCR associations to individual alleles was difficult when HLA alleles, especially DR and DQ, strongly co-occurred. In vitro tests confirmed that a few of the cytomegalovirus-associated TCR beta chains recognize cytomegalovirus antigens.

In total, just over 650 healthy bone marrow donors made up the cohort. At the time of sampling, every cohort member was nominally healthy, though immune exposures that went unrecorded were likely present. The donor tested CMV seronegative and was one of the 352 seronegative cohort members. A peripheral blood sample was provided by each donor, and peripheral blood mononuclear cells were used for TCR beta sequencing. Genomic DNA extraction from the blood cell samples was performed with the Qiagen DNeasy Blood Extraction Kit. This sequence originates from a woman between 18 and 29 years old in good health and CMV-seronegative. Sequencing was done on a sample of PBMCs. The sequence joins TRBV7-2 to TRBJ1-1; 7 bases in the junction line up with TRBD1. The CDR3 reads CASSLDRGNTEAFF. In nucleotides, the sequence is TGTGCCAGCAGCTTAGACAGGGGGAACACTGAAGCTTTCTTT. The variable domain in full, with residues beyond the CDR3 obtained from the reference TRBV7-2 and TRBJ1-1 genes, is GAGVSQSPSNKVTEKGKDVELRCDPISGHTALYWYRQSLGQGLEFLIYFQGNSAPDKSGLPSDRFSAERTGGSVSTLTIQRTQQEDSAVYLCASSLDRGNTEAFFGQGTRLTVV.